A selection of T cell receptor beta chains follows, all from one sample in a study of blood T cell repertoires in COVID-19. Some clones are missing from TCRdb's copy, which holds only in-frame ones; the method was immunoSEQ multiplex PCR. In the table there are some 180,000 clones, 65% to 85% of which are singletons. Sequenced material: peripheral blood. The receptors stem from a woman aged 35 to 49 with COVID-19, enrolled during active disease. CDR3s include the opening cysteine and the closing phenylalanine or tryptophan. Fields, in order: V gene, J gene, D gene, clone size, CDR3 DNA, CDR3 protein. D genes are given only for firm matches. Only some rows state a clone size, as once, few, many or a class for expanded clones.

>TRBV24-1|TRBJ2-5|TRBD1|.
TGTGCCACCAGCCGACAGGGTAATGGAGAAGAGACCCAGTACTTC
CATSRQGNGEETQYF
>TRBV27|TRBJ1-2|TRBD1|.
TGTGCCAGCAGTTACAGGGGAGCTAACTATGGCTACACCTTC
CASSYRGANYGYTF
>TRBV15|TRBJ1-5|TRBD1|.
TGTGCCACCAGCAGATTTTTCCGGGACAGGGTGGGGAACAATCAGCCCCAGCATTTT
CATSRFFRDRVGNNQPQHF
>TRBV24-1|TRBJ1-1|.|.
TGTGCCCCCACCTTTGGCAGGGACTTTAGGGACACTGAAGCTTTCTTT
CAPTFGRDFRDTEAFF
>TRBV5-5|TRBJ2-5|TRBD1|.
TGTGCCAGCAGCTTTAGTACAGGGGGCGCCCAGTACTTC
CASSFSTGGAQYF
>TRBV5-5|TRBJ1-1|.|.
TGTGCCAGCAGCTTGGGACTCACGAACACTGAAGCTTTCTTT
CASSLGLTNTEAFF
>TRBV7-3|TRBJ2-6|TRBD1|.
TGTGCCAGCAGCCACCCACAGGGGGCGGGGGCCAACGTCCTGACTTTC
CASSHPQGAGANVLTF
>TRBV2|TRBJ2-7|TRBD2|.
TGTGCCAGCAGCCTAGCGGGGGGTTACGAGCAGTACTTC
CASSLAGGYEQYF
>TRBV5-6|TRBJ1-2|.|.
TGTGCCAGCAGCGCGGGGTGGGGTCACAACTATGGCTACACCTTC
CASSAGWGHNYGYTF
>TRBV7-2|TRBJ2-7|TRBD1|.
TGTGCCAGCAGCCGCCGGGACAGGGACGAGCAGTACTTC
CASSRRDRDEQYF
>TRBV6-2/TRBV6-3|TRBJ1-2|.|.
TGTGCCAGCAGTTTAGCCATCTATGGCTACACCTTC
CASSLAIYGYTF
>TRBV5-5|TRBJ2-7|TRBD1|.
TGTGCCAGCAGCGCAGACAGGGGGTCGCCTCGCGAGCAGTACTTC
CASSADRGSPREQYF
>TRBV7-9|TRBJ1-2|.|.
TGTGCCAGCAGCTTAGGTGGCACCTTCGGCTACACCTTC
CASSLGGTFGYTF
>TRBV27|TRBJ1-2|TRBD1|once
TGTGCCAGCAGACAACAGGGGGCGGACTATGGCTACACCTTC
CASRQQGADYGYTF
>TRBV6-6|TRBJ1-5|.|.
TGTGCCAGCAGTTACCCAGCCCAGCATTTT
CASSYPAQHF
>TRBV6-4|TRBJ2-3|TRBD2|.
TGTGCCAGCAGCCAGACTAGCGGGGGGGCAGATACGCAGTATTTT
CASSQTSGGADTQYF
>TRBV7-9|TRBJ1-1|.|.
TGTGCCAGCAGCGGTCCGGTTGTTGAAGCTTTCTTT
CASSGPVVEAFF
>TRBV19|TRBJ2-7|.|.
TGTGCCAGTAGTATAGGGCAGGGGATCGCCTACGAGCAGTACTTC
CASSIGQGIAYEQYF
>TRBV12-3/TRBV12-4|TRBJ1-2|.|.
TGTGCCAGCAGTCCAGACAGGCGTAGCTACACCTTC
CASSPDRRSYTF
>TRBV28|TRBJ2-7|.|.
TGTGCCAGCAGTTTGATAGACGGGAGACCCTACGAGCAGTACTTC
CASSLIDGRPYEQYF
>TRBV7-9|TRBJ1-2|.|many
TGTGCCAGCAGCCTCTCCGGGGAGTATAACTATGGCTACACCTTC
CASSLSGEYNYGYTF
>TRBV10-3|TRBJ2-3|.|.
TGTGCCATCAGTGGACAGGGCACAGATACGCAGTATTTT
CAISGQGTDTQYF
>TRBV27|TRBJ1-2|TRBD1|few
TGTGCCATCATGGGACAGGGAAGAGAGTCCTATGGCTACACCTTC
CAIMGQGRESYGYTF
>TRBV27|TRBJ2-7|.|once
TGTGCCAGCAGTCGCAAGGTAGGACATAGCTACGAGCAGTACTTC
CASSRKVGHSYEQYF
>TRBV7-9|TRBJ1-1|TRBD1|.
TGTGCCAGCAGCAGACAGGGCGGCGCGGGCACTGAAGCTTTCTTT
CASSRQGGAGTEAFF
>TRBV7-9|TRBJ2-3|TRBD2|few
TGTGCCAGCAGCTTCACAGCGGGAGGAAGCACAGATACGCAGTATTTT
CASSFTAGGSTDTQYF
>TRBV6-5|TRBJ2-4|.|.
TGTGCCAGCAAGGCAGACTCCAAAAACATTCAGTACTTC
CASKADSKNIQYF
>TRBV3-1/TRBV3-2|TRBJ2-7|.|.
TGTGCCAGCAGCCAGGGTGGCAGCGCAGGGGACGAGCAGTACTTC
CASSQGGSAGDEQYF
>TRBV7-2|TRBJ2-7|TRBD2|.
TGTGCCAGCAGCGCGGGACTAGAGGGTAACTACGAGCAGTACTTC
CASSAGLEGNYEQYF
>TRBV27|TRBJ2-7|TRBD1|.
TGTGCCAGCAGTTCGGTTCTCAGGGGGCGGTACGAGCAGTACTTC
CASSSVLRGRYEQYF
>TRBV27|TRBJ1-2|TRBD1|few
TGTGCCAGCAGTTTTTCAGGGGGCGTGGGAGGCTACACCTTC
CASSFSGGVGGYTF
>TRBV29-1|TRBJ2-6|TRBD2|.
TGCAGCGTTGACTCCGGGACTAGCGGTTCTGGGGCCAACGTCCTGACTTTC
CSVDSGTSGSGANVLTF
>TRBV7-2|TRBJ2-3|.|.
TGTGCCAGCAGCACCTATGAAAGCACAGATACGCAGTATTTT
CASSTYESTDTQYF
>TRBV6-6|TRBJ1-1|TRBD1|.
TGTGCCAGCAGTTACCTCGGGACAGGGAACACTGAAGCTTTCTTT
CASSYLGTGNTEAFF
>TRBV14|TRBJ1-2|.|few
TGTGCCAGCAGCCTCTACCAGAGGCATGGCTACACCTTC
CASSLYQRHGYTF
>TRBV5-1|TRBJ1-2|TRBD1|.
TGCGCCAGCAGCCAGACAGGGGGAGAATTGGGCTACACCTTC
CASSQTGGELGYTF
>TRBV12-3/TRBV12-4|TRBJ1-4|.|.
TGTGCCAGCAGTGTGAGGCGTAATGAAAAACTGTTTTTT
CASSVRRNEKLFF
>TRBV5-6|TRBJ1-2|TRBD1|.
TGTGCCAGCAGCTTGGAGGGGACAGGGGCTTATGGCTACACCTTC
CASSLEGTGAYGYTF
>TRBV29-1|TRBJ2-7|.|.
TGCAGCGTTGAAGGGGTAAGCGGGTCTGGACCTTCCTACGAGCAGTACTTC
CSVEGVSGSGPSYEQYF
>TRBV19|TRBJ1-4|TRBD1|.
TGTGCCAGTAGTATATCCGGGACAGGGGCTTTAGAAAAACTGTTTTTT
CASSISGTGALEKLFF
>TRBV6-5|TRBJ1-6|TRBD1|.
TGTGCCAGCAGTCAGGGGGTTGAGAATTCACCCCTCCACTTT
CASSQGVENSPLHF
>TRBV25-1|TRBJ1-2|TRBD1|.
TGTGCCAGCAGAACAGGGGCGGCGGACTATGGCTACACCTTC
CASRTGAADYGYTF
>TRBV19|TRBJ1-1|TRBD1|.
TGTGCCAGTAGTATGAGGACAGGGCGGGCTGAAGCTTTCTTT
CASSMRTGRAEAFF
>TRBV6-5|TRBJ2-3|.|.
TGTGCCAGCAGCGTTACTTACACAGATACGCAGTATTTT
CASSVTYTDTQYF
>TRBV9|TRBJ1-4|TRBD1|.
TGTGCCAGCAGCGTAGAGGGGGGACAGCTTAATGAAAAACTGTTTTTT
CASSVEGGQLNEKLFF
>TRBV19|TRBJ2-7|.|.
TGTGCCAGTATGTCGGGGAACCGGCCCTACGAGCAGTACTTC
CASMSGNRPYEQYF